The T cell receptor (beta chain) described here comes from a study of a mutant IDH1 vaccine in newly diagnosed glioma. On the study more broadly: It was radiotherapy, temozolomide, or both that patients received previously, with most receiving both.

Germline-derived CDR1 and CDR2 are MDHEN and SYDVKM. The CDR3 has 12 residues. The V gene lost 6 bases and the J gene lost 2 bases, with 8 bases spanning the gap. Time point denoted: week 35, safety follow-up. In the vaccine, a single dose held 300 ug of the mutant IDH1 20-mer peptide, along with topical imiquimod. Study-wide results and caveats: Among top peripheral T cell clonotypes, changes seemed unrelated to pseudoprogression.

About this clone: What it recognizes is unknown.

The data were produced by immunoSEQ multiplex PCR, yet TCRdb's version contains in-frame clones alone and is incomplete. Of 40,000 to 45,000 clones in the sample, roughly 80% were seen once. The sequenced sample was PBMCs, obtained from a glioma patient whose treatment included an IDH1 peptide vaccine. The gene calls are TRBV28 and TRBJ2-7; D remains ambiguous. The origin of this receptor is a woman in her forties or fifties with glioma. The CDR3 nucleotides are TGTGCCAGCAGCTTGCAGGCCTACGAGCAGTACTTC. Its protein product is CASSLQAYEQYF.